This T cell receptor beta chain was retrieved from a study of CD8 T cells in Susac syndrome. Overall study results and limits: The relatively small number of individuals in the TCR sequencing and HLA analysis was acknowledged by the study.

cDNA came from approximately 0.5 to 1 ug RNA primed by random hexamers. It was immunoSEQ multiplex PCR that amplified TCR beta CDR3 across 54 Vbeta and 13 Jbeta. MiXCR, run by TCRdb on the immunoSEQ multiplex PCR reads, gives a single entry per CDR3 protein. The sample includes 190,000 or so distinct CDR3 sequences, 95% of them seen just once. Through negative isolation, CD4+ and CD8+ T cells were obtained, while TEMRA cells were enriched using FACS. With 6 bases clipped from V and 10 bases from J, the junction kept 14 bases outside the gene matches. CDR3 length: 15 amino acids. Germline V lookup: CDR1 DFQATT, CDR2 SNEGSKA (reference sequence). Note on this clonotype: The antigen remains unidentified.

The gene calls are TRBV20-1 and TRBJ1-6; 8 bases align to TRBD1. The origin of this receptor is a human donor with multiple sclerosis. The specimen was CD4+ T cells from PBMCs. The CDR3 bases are TGCAGTGCCGAAGGGTCGACAGGGGCAGACTCACCCCTCCACTTT. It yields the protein CSAEGSTGADSPLHF.